These 31 T cell receptor beta chains were sequenced from one sample in a study of T cell clonality in common variable immunodeficiency. Clones were read by immunoSEQ multiplex PCR, and TCRdb kept only the in-frame ones, dropping some. This sample comprises approximately 57,000 clones, none seen once only. Specimen: peripheral blood mononuclear cells. Receptor source: a person aged 18-70 years in good health.

As regards this clone: A much larger clone is a single base away; this may be a read error. Read data end 3 residues before the CDR3 end; the end is taken from the germline J gene. This chain links TRBV5-1 with TRBJ2-2, with 7 bases that match TRBD2. Losses at the gene ends were 1 base for V and 5 bases for J; bases not matched to a gene: 5. Germline assignment: CDR1 SGHRS and CDR2 YFSETQ. CDR3 length: 15 amino acids. The covered CDR3 bases are TGCGCCAGCAGCTTGAGACGGGGAGGGACCGGGGAG. Its translation: CASSLRRGGTGE. The whole CDR3 is CASSLRRGGTGELFF.

There are many counts of this clone. The CDR3 end lies 3 residues beyond the end of the read and is filled in from the germline J gene. This chain links TRBV30 with TRBJ1-1; possible D gene TRBD1, 5 bases. V was pared by 2 bases and J by 3 bases, with 22 bases between. Germline CDR1 reads GTSNPN; CDR2 reads SVGIG (reference sequence). The CDR3 loop spans 17 amino acids. The CDR3 region is CAWSKTLLRGRHTEAFF. The sequenced part of the CDR3 DNA is TGTGCCTGGAGTAAGACATTATTGCGGGGCCGGCACACTGAA.

Ten or more counts support this clone. The CDR3 end lies 3 residues beyond the end of the read and is filled in from the germline J gene. The genes are TRBV7-6 and TRBJ1-2; no reliable D call. Germline V CDR1 and CDR2: SGHVS, FNYEAQ. V lost 4 bases and J lost 2, with 5 bases in between. The CDR3 has 12 amino acids. The sequenced part of the CDR3 DNA is TGTGCCAGCAGCTCGGGGAACTATGGC. Encoded protein: CASSSGNYG. In full, the CDR3 reads CASSSGNYGYTF.

This clone was detected a few times. The read ends 3 residues before the CDR3 terminus; that terminus is restored from the germline J gene. The chain is built from TRBV19 and TRBJ1-1; D is undetermined. The CDR3 contains 17 residues. Germline V gene sequence: CDR1 LNHDA, CDR2 SQIVND (reference sequence). The CDR3 DNA, read in part, is TGTGCCAGTAGCCGAACCTACCTAGGACTAGAACCCGTAAGA. Its translation: CASSRTYLGLEPVR. The full CDR3 sequence reads CASSRTYLGLEPVRAFF. Based on the CDR3 plus reference TRBV19 and TRBJ1-1, the full variable domain is DGGITQSPKYLFRKEGQNVTLSCEQNLNHDAMYWYRQDPGQGLRLIYYSQIVNDFQKGDIAEGYSVSREKKESFPLTVTSAQKNPTAFYLCASSRTYLGLEPVRAFFGQGTRLTVV.

This clone was found a few times. The read ends 3 residues before the CDR3 terminus; that terminus is restored from the germline J gene. The chain couples TRBV6-1 to TRBJ1-1; D gene uncertain. This CDR3 region has 13 residues. The germline V gene has CDR1 MNHNS and CDR2 SASEGT. Partial CDR3 DNA: TGTGCCAGCAGTGAAGTCGTAAGCTACGAG. Encoded protein: CASSEVVSYE. The whole CDR3 reads CASSEVVSYEAFF.

In this sample, this clone turned up many times. The read ends 3 residues shy of where the CDR3 ends; the end is completed using the germline J gene. The rearrangement uses TRBV20-1 and TRBJ2-2; 7 bases are a match to TRBD1. The V gene end was trimmed by 2 bases and the J gene end by 4 bases; junction bases not matched to a gene: 4. In germline, CDR1 is DFQATT, CDR2 SNEGSKA (reference sequence). The CDR3 length is 14 residues. The sequenced part of the CDR3 DNA is TGCAGTGCTAGAAAGGGGGCGGCCACCGGGGAG. Translating gives CSARKGAATGE. The CDR3, in full, reads CSARKGAATGELFF.

This clone was detected many times. The read is 3 residues too short to cover the CDR3 end, so that end is filled in from the germline J gene. This rearrangement joins TRBV6-2 or TRBV6-3 to TRBJ2-2; 11 positions match TRBD2. Losses at the gene ends were 2 bases for V and 5 bases for J; bases not matched to a gene: 4. The CDR3 consists of 16 residues. Germline assignment: CDR1 MNHEY and CDR2 SVGEGT. This CDR3 reads CASSYGASGRTGELFF. The CDR3 bases that were read are TGTGCCAGCAGTTACGGGGCTAGCGGGAGGACCGGGGAG.

This clone was found many times. The CDR3 extends 3 residues past the end of the read, so its final part is completed from the germline J gene. The V and J genes are TRBV20-1 and TRBJ2-3; D uncertain. V was shortened by 0 bases and J by 2 bases, with 18 bases between the two germline ends. Germline CDR1 reads DFQATT; CDR2 reads SNEGSKA (reference sequence). CDR3 length: 17 amino acids. The sequenced part of the CDR3 DNA is TGCAGTGCTAGAGATGAGGCAGCGCAAACGGTCACAGATACG. This codes for CSARDEAAQTVTDT. The entire CDR3 protein is CSARDEAAQTVTDTQYF.

This clone occurred many times. From the germline J gene comes the end of the CDR3, since the read stops 3 residues before it. The chain carries TRBV6-2 or TRBV6-3 and TRBJ2-5; D is unresolved. CDR3 length: 12 amino acids. Trimming left V 8 bases short and J 1 base short, with 8 bases between. CDR1 MNHEY and CDR2 SVGEGT come from the germline V gene. The part of the CDR3 DNA that was read is TGTGCCAGCGAAGGGTCCCAAGAGACC. Translating gives CASEGSQET. The full CDR3 protein reads CASEGSQETQYF.

This clone was observed at least ten times. A read error is possible here, since a much larger clone lies one base away. The CDR3 end lies 3 residues beyond the end of the read and is filled in from the germline J gene. V usage is TRBV10-3 and J usage is TRBJ2-2; D is possibly TRBD1 (6 bases). The CDR3 is made up of 17 amino acids. Germline loops: CDR1 ENHRY, CDR2 SYGVKD. The CDR3 reads CAISEPGQSTGANVLFF. CDR3 DNA (partial): TGTGCCATCAGTGAGCCTGGACAGAGCACTGGGGCCAACGTG.

There are many counts of this clone. The sequenced fragment ends 3 residues before the CDR3 boundary, so the rest is inferred from the germline J gene. V gene TRBV18 combines with J gene TRBJ2-1, with no clear D. This CDR3 contains 18 residues. Trimming removed 2 bases at V and 0 bases at J, with 17 bases between. Germline CDR1 is KGHSH and CDR2 is LQKENI. The DNA read from the CDR3 is TGTGCCAGCTCACCAACACAGTACGGCCCGAGCTCCTACAATGAG. It translates to CASSPTQYGPSSYNE. The entire CDR3 sequence reads CASSPTQYGPSSYNEQFF. The full variable domain, with the rest looked up from reference TRBV18 and TRBJ2-1, is NAGVMQNPRHLVRRRGQEARLRCSPMKGHSHVYWYRQLPEEGLKFMVYLQKENIIDESGMPKERFSAEFPKEGPSILRIQQVVRGDSAAYFCASSPTQYGPSSYNEQFFGPGTRLTVL.

As regards this clone: The CDR3 extends 3 residues past the end of the read, so its final part is completed from the germline J gene. The chain combines TRBV19 with TRBJ1-2; D not certain. This CDR3 is built from 13 residues. Per the germline V gene, CDR1 is LNHDA and CDR2 is SQIVND (reference sequence). The covered CDR3 bases are TGTGCCAGTAGCCGCAGGAGCACAGATACC. Amino acid sequence: CASSRRSTDT. The CDR3, in full, reads CASSRRSTDTYTF.

Many counts were recorded for this clone. The CDR3 end falls 3 residues outside the read, so it is completed with the germline J gene. The V call is TRBV5-1, the J call TRBJ2-7, with D possibly matching TRBD1 (7 bases). Trimming removed 4 bases from V and 5 bases from J, with 22 bases in between. CDR1 and CDR2 (germline): SGHRS, YFSETQ. The CDR3 extends over 16 amino acids. The CDR3 region is CASSLQGGPRGDEQYF. CDR3 DNA, as far as it was read: TGCGCCAGCAGCCTGCAGGGGGGTCCCAGAGGGGACGAG.

Many counts were recorded for this clone. The CDR3 goes on 3 residues after the read ends, and that part is filled in from the germline J gene. The rearrangement joins TRBV10-1 to TRBJ2-7; no definite D call. V was trimmed by 3 bases and J by 0 bases, leaving 12 bases between them. This CDR3 has 15 residues. CDR1 WNHNN and CDR2 SYGVQD come from the germline V gene (reference sequence). The CDR3 here is CASSERRGSSYEQYF. The CDR3 bases that were read are TGCGCCAGCAGTGAACGCCGCGGAAGCTCCTACGAG.

This clone was seen ten or more times. The missing CDR3 end, 3 residues past where the read stops, is filled in from the germline J gene. V gene TRBV11-2 combines with J gene TRBJ2-5; D is uncertain. Germline CDR1 SGHAT, CDR2 FQNNGV. The CDR3 has 12 amino acids. V was trimmed by 1 base and J by 5 bases, leaving 5 bases between them. The CDR3 loop is CASSLGLETQYF. CDR3 bases read: TGTGCCAGCAGCTTAGGACTTGAGACC. The entire variable domain, with the rest obtained from reference TRBV11-2 and TRBJ2-5, is as follows: EAGVAQSPRYKIIEKRQSVAFWCNPISGHATLYWYQQILGQGPKLLIQFQNNGVVDDSQLPKDRFSAERLKGVDSTLKIQPAKLEDSAVYLCASSLGLETQYFGPGTRLLVL.

Many counts were recorded for this clone. The CDR3 end lies 3 residues beyond the end of the read and is filled in from the germline J gene. This chain connects TRBV28 to TRBJ2-3; maybe TRBD1 (5 bases). The CDR3 is made up of 12 amino acids. Germline V gives CDR1 MDHEN, CDR2 SYDVKM. Trimming removed 5 bases at V and 7 bases at J, with 10 bases between. The CDR3 bases that were read are TGTGCCAGCAGTCCCCCAGGGTATACG. Translating gives CASSPPGYT. From start to end, the CDR3 is CASSPPGYTQYF. The complete variable domain, with remaining parts taken from reference TRBV28 and TRBJ2-3, reads DVKVTQSSRYLVKRTGEKVFLECVQDMDHENMFWYRQDPGLGLRLIYFSYDVKMKEKGDIPEGYSVSREKKERFSLILESASTNQTSMYLCASSPPGYTQYFGPGTRLTVL.

Ten or more counts support this clone. The sequenced CDR3 bases are TGTGCTAGTGGTTTCTTACACGTTGATAGCAATCAGCCG. Amino acids: CASGFLHVDSNQP. The CDR3 in its entirety is CASGFLHVDSNQPQYF. J is TRBJ2-3 and V is TRBV12-5; D not certain. The CDR3 goes on 3 residues after the read ends, and that part is filled in from the germline J gene. This CDR3 contains 16 residues. CDR1 and CDR2 (germline): LGHNT, FRNRAP.

This clone was detected ten times or more. The read terminates 3 residues before the CDR3 end, so the remaining end is supplied by the germline J gene. The rearrangement links TRBV29-1 to TRBJ2-2; 10 nucleotides line up with TRBD2. V lost 7 bases and J lost 5; bases outside the gene matches: 10. Germline CDR1 is SQVTM and CDR2 is ANQGSEA. The CDR3 contains 15 residues. The CDR3 spells CSAWTSGPSTGELFF. The CDR3 bases that were read are TGCAGCGCATGGACTAGCGGTCCTTCGACCGGGGAG.

This clone was recorded many times. Other DNA sequences of this sample code for an identical CDR3. The CDR3 region is CASSPPGQGNTIYF. The part of the CDR3 DNA that was read is TGTGCCAGCAGCCCTCCGGGACAGGGGAACACC. J is TRBJ1-3 and V is TRBV5-6, with TRBD1 matching 10 bases. The read ends 3 residues before the CDR3 terminus; that terminus is restored from the germline J gene. Germline values: CDR1 SGHDT, CDR2 YYEEEE. V shed 4 bases, J shed 7 bases, and the junction held 5 bases outside the gene matches. This CDR3 contains 14 residues.

Ten or more counts support this clone. From the germline J gene comes the end of the CDR3, since the read stops 3 residues before it. Other DNA sequences of this sample code for an identical CDR3. This chain joins TRBV7-3 and TRBJ2-1, with 7 bases identical to TRBD1. The germline V gene has CDR1 SGHTA and CDR2 FQGTGA. The CDR3 length is 14 residues. With 5 bases clipped from V and 9 bases from J, the junction kept 10 bases outside the gene matches. Partial CDR3 DNA: TGTGCCAGCAGCGCGACCGGGACAGAAAGTGAG. Its protein is CASSATGTESE. From start to end, the CDR3 is CASSATGTESEQFF.

This clone was detected ten times or more. The missing CDR3 end, 3 residues past where the read stops, is filled in from the germline J gene. J is TRBJ2-3 and V is TRBV12-3 or TRBV12-4; weak D call: TRBD1 (6 bases). The CDR3 has 17 residues. V lost 5 bases to trimming and J lost 3 bases, with 21 bases between them. The CDR3 bases that were read are TGTGCCAGCAGTCCTCCCCAACAGGGACGAGAGACAGATACG. Translating it yields CASSPPQQGRETDT. The whole CDR3 is CASSPPQQGRETDTQYF.

This clone came up many times. The DNA ends 3 residues before the CDR3 does, and the rest of the CDR3 is filled in from the germline J gene. The genes are TRBV5-5 and TRBJ1-5, with no clear D. The CDR3 spans 14 residues. Germline V gene data show CDR1 as SGHKS and CDR2 as YYEKEE (reference sequence). Between the trimmed V and J ends, which lost 0 bases and 3 bases, there was a span of 7 bases. The CDR3 spells CASSLEQNNQPQHF. The part of the CDR3 DNA that was read is TGTGCCAGCAGCTTGGAACAGAACAATCAGCCC.

This clone was seen repeatedly, ten times or more. The DNA ends 3 residues before the CDR3 does, and the rest of the CDR3 is filled in from the germline J gene. The rearrangement uses TRBV2 and TRBJ2-2, with D possibly being TRBD2 (5 bases). The CDR3 loop spans 14 amino acids. V was shortened by 7 bases and J by 7 bases, with 16 bases between the two germline ends. Germline CDR1 and CDR2: SNHLY and FYNNEI. CDR3 loop: CASKRLGSGGELFF. The sequenced part of the CDR3 DNA is TGTGCCAGCAAGCGGCTAGGCTCAGGCGGGGAG.

At least ten counts were recorded for this clone. The read finishes 3 residues shy of the CDR3 end, and the germline J gene is used to complete it. The chain is built from TRBV10-1 and TRBJ2-4; D is uncertain. V was shortened by 4 bases and J by 9 bases, with 13 bases between the two germline ends. CDR1 WNHNN and CDR2 SYGVQD come from the germline V gene (reference sequence). This CDR3 comprises 13 residues. The CDR3 protein is CASSARRGGIQYF. CDR3 bases read: TGCGCCAGCAGTGCACGGCGCGGCGGCATT.

This clone was found many times. Incomplete CDR3 DNA: TGTGCCAGCAGCCTAACTAGCGGGGAAAACTACGAG. It codes for CASSLTSGENYE. Given in full, the CDR3 is CASSLTSGENYEQYF. This chain links TRBV11-2 with TRBJ2-7; TRBD2 matches at 10 bases. The read terminates 3 residues before the CDR3 end, so the remaining end is supplied by the germline J gene. Trimming cost V 5 bases and J 3 bases; bases outside gene matches: 7. Per the germline V gene, CDR1 is SGHAT and CDR2 is FQNNGV. The CDR3 contains 15 residues.

In its sample, this clone was seen many times. The missing CDR3 end, 3 residues past where the read stops, is filled in from the germline J gene. The chain links TRBV10-3 to TRBJ1-2; 9 bases align to TRBD1. Germline CDR1 reads ENHRY; CDR2 reads SYGVKD. Trimming at V came to 7 bases and at J to 4 bases, leaving 7 bases not matched to a gene. The CDR3 sequence is 14 residues long. CDR3 residues: CAIKGQGSVYGYTF. The DNA read from the CDR3 is TGTGCCATCAAGGGACAGGGATCTGTCTATGGC.

This clone was seen ten or more times. The sequence runs out 3 residues before the end of the CDR3; the remainder is reconstructed from the germline J gene. The chain couples TRBV2 to TRBJ2-1, with 15 positions matching TRBD2. CDR3 length: 16 amino acids. Trimming at V came to 6 bases and at J to 7 bases, leaving 7 bases not matched to a gene. Germline CDR1 and CDR2: SNHLY and FYNNEI. The DNA read from the CDR3 is TGTGCCAGCAGGACCCGGACTAGCGGGAGGGTTAATGAG. Protein sequence: CASRTRTSGRVNE. In full, the CDR3 is CASRTRTSGRVNEQFF.

At least ten counts were recorded for this clone. Incomplete CDR3 DNA: TGCGCCAGCAGCCTCTCTAGCGGGGGCTACGAG. Protein: CASSLSSGGYE. The complete CDR3 protein is CASSLSSGGYEQYF. The rearrangement uses TRBV5-1 and TRBJ2-7; TRBD2 matches at 10 bases. The read ends 3 residues early relative to the CDR3; the germline J gene fills the gap. CDR3 length: 14 residues. The V and J ends lost 4 bases and 3 bases, in that order; junction bases with no gene match: 4. CDR1 SGHRS and CDR2 YFSETQ come from the germline V gene.

Details on this clone: Read coverage stops 3 residues before the CDR3 terminus; the germline J gene supplies the remainder. The genes are TRBV7-2 and TRBJ2-3; tentatively, D is TRBD2 (7 bases). The length of the CDR3 is 14 residues. The germline V gene encodes CDR1 SGHTA and CDR2 FQGNSA. The CDR3 is CASSPDGGRETQYF. The sequenced CDR3 bases are TGTGCCAGCAGTCCGGACGGGGGGCGAGAGACG. The full variable domain, in which reference TRBV7-2 and TRBJ2-3 provide the parts outside the CDR3, is GAGVSQSPSNKVTEKGKDVELRCDPISGHTALYWYRQSLGQGLEFLIYFQGNSAPDKSGLPSDRFSAERTGGSVSTLTIQRTQQEDSAVYLCASSPDGGRETQYFGPGTRLTVL.

This clone occurred many times. The sequenced fragment ends 3 residues before the CDR3 boundary, so the rest is inferred from the germline J gene. This chain uses TRBV7-9 with TRBJ2-3; 10 nucleotides match TRBD2. The CDR3 sequence is 15 residues long. Germline CDR1 SEHNR, CDR2 FQNEAQ (reference sequence). Trimming took 5 bases from V and 4 from J; bases not matched to a gene: 6. CDR3 amino acids: CASSPLAGAADTQYF. The CDR3 bases that were read are TGTGCCAGCAGCCCTCTAGCGGGAGCGGCAGATACG.

This clone has only a few counts. This likely stems from a read error, as it lies one base from a far larger clone. The CDR3 loop is CASSPLATDTQYF. The sequenced CDR3 bases are TGTGCCAGCTCACCTCTGGCTACAGATACG. The chain recombines TRBV18 with TRBJ2-3; the D is unclear. Read data end 3 residues before the CDR3 end; the end is taken from the germline J gene. The V gene's germline CDR1 is KGHSH and CDR2 LQKENI. The CDR3 is made up of 13 amino acids. V was cut by 3 bases and J by 3 bases, with 7 bases left in between.